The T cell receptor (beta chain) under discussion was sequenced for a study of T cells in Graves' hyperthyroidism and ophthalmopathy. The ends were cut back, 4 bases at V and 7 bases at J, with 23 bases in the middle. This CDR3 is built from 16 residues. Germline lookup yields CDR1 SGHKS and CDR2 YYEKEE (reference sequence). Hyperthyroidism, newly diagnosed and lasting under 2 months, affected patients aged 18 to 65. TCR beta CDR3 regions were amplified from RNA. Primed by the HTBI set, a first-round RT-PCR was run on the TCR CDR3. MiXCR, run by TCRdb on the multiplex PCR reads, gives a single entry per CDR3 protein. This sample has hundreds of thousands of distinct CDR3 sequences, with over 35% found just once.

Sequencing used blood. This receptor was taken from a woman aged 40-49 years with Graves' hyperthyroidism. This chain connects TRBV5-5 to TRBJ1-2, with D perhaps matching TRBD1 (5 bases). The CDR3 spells CASSPRVGGDARGYTF. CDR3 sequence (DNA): TGTGCCAGCAGCCCACGGGTCGGAGGGGATGCGCGTGGCTACACCTTC. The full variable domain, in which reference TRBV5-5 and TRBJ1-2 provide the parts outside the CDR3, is DAGVTQSPTHLIKTRGQQVTLRCSPISGHKSVSWYQQVLGQGPQFIFQYYEKEERGRGNFPDRFSARQFPNYSSELNVNALLLGDSALYLCASSPRVGGDARGYTFGSGTRLTVV.